This T cell receptor beta chain was sequenced during a study of identical twins' blood T cells. Study results and caveats: Even for out-of-frame TCRbeta, twins reportedly shared V gene usage much more than unrelated donors.

TCRdb used MiXCR to reprocess the 5' RACE reads, holding one entry per CDR3 protein. The sample lists hundreds of thousands of distinct CDR3 sequences; around 30% were seen once. This clonotype was observed a few times. What it recognizes is unknown. The V gene's germline CDR1 is LGHDT and CDR2 YNNKEL (reference sequence). The CDR3 has 13 residues. Trimming removed 4 bases at V and 2 bases at J, with 9 bases between. The sequenced sample consisted of PBMCs. The chain carries TRBV3-1 and TRBJ2-7, with D uncertain. The source of this sequence is a woman aged 18 to 49 in good health. In nucleotides, the CDR3 is TGTGCCAGCAGCCTCAGGCAGGCCTACGAGCAGTACTTC. It codes for CASSLRQAYEQYF.